These 10 T cell receptor beta chains were sequenced from one sample in a study of CD8 T cell repertoires and HIV-1 epitope variants. Measured with immunoSEQ multiplex PCR; TCRdb has only the in-frame clones, and not every one. The data contain about 95,000 clones, roughly four fifths of them seen just once; the ten biggest clones take up roughly 24%. Specimen: uncultured baseline CD8+ T cells from peripheral blood mononuclear cells (PBMCs). All receptors derive from a male donor with HIV.

This clone turned up a few times. The V call is TRBV9, the J call TRBJ2-1; 14 positions match TRBD2. CDR3 length: 14 residues. V was clipped by 3 bases and J by 9 bases; unmatched bases: 2. Germline values: CDR1 SGDLS, CDR2 YYNGEE. CDR3: CASSATSGRVEQFF. CDR3 DNA sequence: TGTGCCAGCAGCGCGACTAGCGGGAGGGTTGAGCAGTTCTTC. The variable domain in full, with the rest retrieved from reference TRBV9 and TRBJ2-1, is DSGVTQTPKHLITATGQRVTLRCSPRSGDLSVYWYQQSLDQGLQFLIQYYNGEERAKGNILERFSAQQFPDLHSELNLSSLELGDSALYFCASSATSGRVEQFFGPGTRLTVL.

This chain links TRBV5-4 with TRBJ2-3, with 9 bases identical to TRBD2. Germline assignment: CDR1 SGHNT and CDR2 YYREEE (reference sequence). Unmatched junction bases numbered 8, after V lost 4 bases and J lost 2 bases. This CDR3 spans 16 amino acids. DNA of the CDR3: TGTGCCAGCAGCGGGGGTAGCGGGAGACTCACAGATACGCAGTATTTT. It yields the protein CASSGGSGRLTDTQYF. The full variable domain, its missing parts supplied by reference TRBV5-4 and TRBJ2-3, is ETGVTQSPTHLIKTRGQQVTLRCSSQSGHNTVSWYQQALGQGPQFIFQYYREEENGRGNFPPRFSGLQFPNYSSELNVNALELDDSALYLCASSGGSGRLTDTQYFGPGTRLTVL.

The chain uses TRBV5-4 and TRBJ2-5; TRBD2 matches at 11 bases. Losses at the gene ends were 0 bases for V and 1 base for J; bases not matched to a gene: 8. The CDR3 contains 18 residues. CDR1 is SGHNT, CDR2 YYREEE, per germline (reference sequence). The CDR3 bases are TGTGCCAGCAGCTTGGGGACCCTAGCGGGGGGAATCCAAGAGACCCAGTACTTC. Encoded protein: CASSLGTLAGGIQETQYF.

The chain is built from TRBV7-3 and TRBJ2-1; 8 bases are a match to TRBD2. The germline V gene has CDR1 SGHTA and CDR2 FQGTGA. V shed 3 bases and J 4 bases; nucleotides not matched to a gene: 5. The CDR3 runs to 15 residues. CDR3 in DNA: TGTGCCAGCAGCTTTAGCGGGGAAGATTACAATGAGCAGTTCTTC. Its protein is CASSFSGEDYNEQFF.

This clone was seen a handful of times. The chain has TRBV6-5 and TRBJ1-2; D unresolved. V was clipped by 7 bases and J by 2 bases, with 8 bases between them. The CDR3 covers 12 residues. The germline gives CDR1 MNHEY, CDR2 SVGAGI. CDR3 sequence reads: CASMEGNYGYTF. Here the CDR3 DNA reads TGTGCCAGCATGGAGGGAAACTATGGCTACACCTTC.

The genes are TRBV6-5 and TRBJ2-3; possibly TRBD1 for D (5 bases). Germline lookup yields CDR1 MNHEY and CDR2 SVGAGI. The V end was cut by 4 bases, the J end by 4 bases, with 6 bases between. The CDR3 is made up of 12 amino acids. In DNA form, the CDR3 reads TGTGCCAGCAGTTGGGGCCCAGATACGCAGTATTTT. It translates to CASSWGPDTQYF.

The CDR3 region is CASSLTPDDEQFF. The CDR3 nucleotides read TGTGCCAGCAGTTTGACTCCGGACGATGAGCAGTTCTTC. This sequence joins TRBV6-5 and TRBJ2-1; no reliable D call. CDR1 MNHEY and CDR2 SVGAGI come from the germline V gene. The CDR3 runs 13 residues. V shed 4 bases and J shed 8 bases, with 12 bases lying between them.

This clone showed up just once. This rearrangement joins TRBV18 to TRBJ2-7; 11 bases align to TRBD2. Losses at the gene ends were 5 bases for V and 9 bases for J; bases not matched to a gene: 12. CDR1 and CDR2 (germline): KGHSH, LQKENI. This CDR3 spans 15 amino acids. This chain's CDR3 is CASSTGTSGPLGQYF. DNA for the CDR3: TGTGCCAGCTCAACCGGGACTAGCGGACCTCTAGGGCAGTACTTC. The full variable domain, completed using reference TRBV18 and TRBJ2-7, is NAGVMQNPRHLVRRRGQEARLRCSPMKGHSHVYWYRQLPEEGLKFMVYLQKENIIDESGMPKERFSAEFPKEGPSILRIQQVVRGDSAAYFCASSTGTSGPLGQYFGPGTRLTVT.

V is TRBV5-6 and J is TRBJ2-7, with TRBD1 identical over 8 bases. The V gene's germline CDR1 is SGHDT and CDR2 YYEEEE. This CDR3 has 13 amino acids. Losses at the gene ends were 3 bases for V and 3 bases for J; bases not matched to a gene: 2. The CDR3 is CASSSDRVYEQYF. CDR3 nucleotide sequence: TGTGCCAGCAGCTCGGACAGGGTCTACGAGCAGTACTTC.

Here the CDR3 reads CASSLEGTFDSSGANVLTF. CDR3 bases: TGTGCCAGCAGCTTAGAGGGCACCTTTGATAGCTCTGGGGCCAACGTCCTGACTTTC. The rearrangement joins TRBV5-8 to TRBJ2-6; D possibly corresponds to TRBD2 (5 bases). With 2 bases removed from V and 0 bases from J, the gap between germline ends came to 18 bases. The CDR3 contains 19 residues. Germline loops: CDR1 SGHTS, CDR2 YDEGEE.